Sequencing of this T cell receptor beta chain was carried out in a study of glioma-infiltrating T cells after dendritic cell vaccination. Study in general: Patients had newly diagnosed or recurrent glioblastoma and received dendritic cell vaccines.

General study findings and limits: Longer survival after dendritic cell vaccination followed higher pretreatment TIL content.

Only patients with spare fresh-frozen tumor and over two years of follow-up were included. The primer mix had 60 V beta and 13 J beta primers. Here immunoSEQ multiplex PCR was the method, and the copy in TCRdb shows in-frame clones only, minus some. The table includes roughly 41,000 clones, about 80% detected once. In the case of this clone: Its antigen is unknown.

This specimen was blood, taken before dendritic cell vaccination. This clonotype originated in a human donor with glioblastoma.

For the CDR3, the DNA is TGTGCCAGCCAAATAGCTTGGGGGACAGGGGAAGATAATGAGCAGTTCTTC. Its translation is CASQIAWGTGEDNEQFF. The rearrangement joins TRBV7-9 to TRBJ2-1; 10 nucleotides agree with TRBD1. CDR1 SEHNR and CDR2 FQNEAQ come from the germline V gene (reference sequence). The CDR3 has 17 amino acids. V gave up 8 bases and J gave up 7 bases; unmatched junction bases: 17.